Listed below are T cell receptor beta chains from one sample, sequenced in a study of control samples from healthy donors and cancer patients. Data came from immunoSEQ multiplex PCR; TCRdb stores just in-frame clones and leaves some out. The sample lists approximately 84,000 clones; approximately 82% were seen once. Sequenced material: blood. These receptors all come from a woman aged 55-75 years in good health. Both conserved end residues are trimmed from each CDR3.

v_gene	j_gene	CDR3aa
TRBV12-3/TRBV12-4	TRBJ1-5	ASSPTGFQPQH
TRBV29-1	TRBJ1-5	SVQGSNQPQH
TRBV7-2	TRBJ2-1	ASSLGGLREQF
TRBV7-2	TRBJ2-2	ASSPRQGTGELF
TRBV28	TRBJ2-1	AGSRDGASEQF
TRBV6-5	TRBJ2-7	ASSITSGRTQGQY
TRBV3-1/TRBV3-2	TRBJ2-5	ASSRDSRGGETQY
TRBV6-5	TRBJ2-7	ASSSGVRTNYEQY
TRBV5-4	TRBJ1-1	ASSYRAAANTEAF
TRBV18	TRBJ2-5	ASSPPTGEETQY
TRBV19	TRBJ2-3	ASTGTGAFLSTDTQY
TRBV10-1	TRBJ2-3	ASSVGRGIRGADTQY
TRBV11-2	TRBJ1-1	ASSLGRGGEAF
TRBV5-1	TRBJ1-2	ASRTDSNYGYT
TRBV19	TRBJ2-3	ASSRFTSGTDTQY
TRBV21-1	TRBJ1-1	ASSKDGRGGQGGNTEAF
TRBV28	TRBJ1-6	ASSFPGGTNSPLH
TRBV6-5	TRBJ2-3	ASRRSGVSTDTQY
TRBV12-3/TRBV12-4	TRBJ1-3	ASSQTSGNTIY
TRBV2	TRBJ1-5	ASNAANSNQPQH
TRBV7-2	TRBJ1-4	ASSLHGPNEKLF
TRBV19	TRBJ2-1	ASSMGRVAASSYNEQF
TRBV6-5	TRBJ1-4	ASSRGWTNEKLF
TRBV5-5	TRBJ1-1	ASSQDTGVTEAF
TRBV7-9	TRBJ2-5	ASSLDRNRGLASSGTQY
TRBV3-1/TRBV3-2	TRBJ2-1	ASSQAPWGEQF
TRBV10-3	TRBJ2-3	AISAGLAGGPGTDTQY
TRBV7-2	TRBJ2-1	ASSFRSTSGEQF
TRBV25-1	TRBJ1-6	ASSEYRGENSPLH
TRBV6-6	TRBJ2-1	ASSAPGTRVNEQF
TRBV7-9	TRBJ2-1	ASSLGRSYASGRFNEQF
TRBV6-6	TRBJ1-2	ASRSSRGGYT
TRBV6-5	TRBJ1-6	ASSLQRPSHSPLH
TRBV10-3	TRBJ2-1	AISESLQVTLGNEQF
TRBV6-2/TRBV6-3	TRBJ1-1	ASSYPWGMDTEAF
TRBV19	TRBJ1-5	ASSHSIGTRKAYQPQH
TRBV6-1	TRBJ1-3	ASSEVLWGSGNTIY
TRBV23-1	TRBJ1-5	ASSQSGLASNQPQH
TRBV2	TRBJ2-7	ASLPARSYEQY
TRBV28	TRBJ1-3	ASVTGVGTIY
TRBV12-3/TRBV12-4	TRBJ2-7	ASGRQGSYEQY
TRBV7-9	TRBJ2-5	ASRSRDGQETQY
TRBV6-1	TRBJ2-7	ASSTRGGRNEQY
TRBV5-1	TRBJ1-6	ASSRGTVNNSPLH
TRBV7-9	TRBJ1-4	ASRGPRQRSEYEKLF
TRBV7-6	TRBJ1-2	ASSLRSNYGYT
TRBV5-1	TRBJ1-1	ASSLYDSNTEAF
TRBV5-1	TRBJ2-1	ASSFGGADYNEQF
TRBV24-1	TRBJ1-5	ATSDYGDNQPQH
TRBV10-2	TRBJ1-2	ASSDLYGYT
TRBV9	TRBJ2-2	ASSVAATSLSGELF
TRBV23-1	TRBJ2-4	ASSQWRRAQAKNIQY
TRBV19	TRBJ1-4	ASTSRRDLSGEKLF
TRBV6-5	TRBJ1-1	ASGQYANTEAF
TRBV28	TRBJ2-4	ASSLLFPGGRDKNIQY
TRBV6-6	TRBJ2-1	ASSPSANEQF
TRBV6-5	TRBJ1-5	ASTMAAYQPQH
TRBV27	TRBJ1-5	ASRLTGLSNQPQH
TRBV4-2	TRBJ1-3	ASSQEGLRWNTIY
TRBV28	TRBJ2-7	ASSRDQGAYEQY